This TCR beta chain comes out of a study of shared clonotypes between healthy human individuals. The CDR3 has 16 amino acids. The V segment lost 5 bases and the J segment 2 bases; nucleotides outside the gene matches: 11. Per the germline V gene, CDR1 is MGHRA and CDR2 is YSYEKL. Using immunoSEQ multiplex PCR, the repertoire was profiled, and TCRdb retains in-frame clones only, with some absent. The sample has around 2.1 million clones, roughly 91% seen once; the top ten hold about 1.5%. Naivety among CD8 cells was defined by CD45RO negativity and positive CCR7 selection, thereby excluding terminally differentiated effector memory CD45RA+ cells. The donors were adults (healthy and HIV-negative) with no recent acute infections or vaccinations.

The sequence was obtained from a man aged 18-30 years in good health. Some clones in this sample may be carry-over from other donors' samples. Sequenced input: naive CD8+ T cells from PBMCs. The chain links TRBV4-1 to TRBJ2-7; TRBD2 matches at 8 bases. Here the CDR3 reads CASSVLAALLPYEQYF. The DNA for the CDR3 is TGCGCCAGCAGCGTACTAGCGGCACTCCTTCCCTACGAGCAGTACTTC.